This T cell receptor beta chain emerged from a study of CDR3 diversity in severe acne (dated by TCRdb to between 2018 and 2021). The CDR3, from cysteine to phenylalanine, totals 11 residues. Kept here is only the CDR3 DNA, which spans 33 bases and is read in frame from base 1. The germline V gene yields MDHEN for CDR1 and SYDVKM for CDR2. Trimming costs V 8 bases and J 5 bases, and their ends lie 7 bases apart. This clonotype has a count of ten or more. Its antigen remains undetermined. No base qualities exist here, and no much larger clone lies one base off it. Library method: PCR. Sequencing was performed on an Illumina HiSeq 2000. TCRdb reprocessing: public reads trimmed at Q25 with fastp, clones called with MiXCR, in-frame beta chains kept. Each CDR3 protein gets just one entry, which takes the most common genes and DNA from the rows behind it. The sample has more than 80,000 distinct CDR3 sequences on record, approximately 49% of them singletons. The ten biggest clones cover around 10% of the sample.

The clonotype was recovered from a male donor with severe acne vulgaris. This sequence uses TRBV28 and TRBJ2-1, with no reliable assignment of the D segment. Sequencing used blood. The CDR3 is CASVTNNEQFF. The bases are TGTGCCAGCGTTACCAACAATGAGCAGTTCTTC.